The subject of this entry is one TCR beta chain. The antigen this receptor binds is unknown. Base qualities were left out, and no much larger clone turns up one base away. In total, 600 or so healthy bone marrow donors made up the cohort. Cohort members were all nominally healthy when sampled, although unrecorded immune exposures were likely present. The donor was CMV seropositive and was included in the group of 300 or so seropositive cohort members. A peripheral blood sample was collected from each donor, and TCR beta sequencing was performed on peripheral blood mononuclear cells. Genomic DNA extraction from the blood cell samples was performed with the Qiagen DNeasy Blood Extraction Kit. The V and J ends are trimmed by 6 bases and 6 bases, leaving 19 bases between them. Its CDR3 holds 14 amino acids, cysteine through phenylalanine. The kept DNA is CDR3 alone, 42 bases in frame from the first base. CDR1 and CDR2 (SGHRS, YFSETQ) derive from the germline V gene.

This entry comes from a study of cytomegalovirus exposure and HLA in healthy donors (dated by TCRdb to about 2017). Background for the entire study: An earlier analysis of approximately 590 of the donors reported 250 to 350 Gb of sequence data and around 110 million unique TCR beta sequences from about 179 million T cells. An early release that covered about 600 HLA-typed donors contained about 300 gigabases of sequencing data and tens of millions of unique TCR sequences. Of the 300 to 500 genotyped donors, roughly 76% were placed in the genetic ancestry cluster associated with self-reported Caucasian donors. The study aimed to test whether cataloging public T cell receptors could reveal signatures of past pathogen exposure. The T cell repertoires of 670 or so subjects were profiled by immunosequencing and related to cytomegalovirus serostatus. A separate validation cohort of some 130 different subjects was used in addition to the approximately 700-subject first cohort. High-throughput TCR immunosequencing, statistical association of individual TCRs with disease status, and machine learning were combined to predict cytomegalovirus infection status. A later analysis re-examined previously published TCR beta repertoires from more than 650 donors and added high-resolution HLA genotyping to investigate patterns of TCR occurrence. Rather than drawing on any new phenotypic data, the later analysis identified candidate immune exposures from TCR beta sequences and the way those sequences occurred across donors. In an earlier analysis of several hundred of the donors, high-throughput TCR beta sequencing was used to judge whether each TCR beta V gene segment behaved as functional or pseudogenic. Donor age, sex, ethnicity and CMV serostatus were collected together with the repertoire data. A later genetic analysis used genome-wide SNP genotypes for 398 of the 666 donors, treating that subset as a discovery cohort. Every discovery cohort repertoire had been produced on one sequencing platform. HLA typing included class I and class II loci at four-digit resolution. The number of typed donors differed by locus: 629-630 for A, B, C, DRB1 and DQB1; about 520 for DQA1; fewer than 610 for DPA1; and about 450 for DPB1. Because of strong linkage in the cohort, four or five DR-DQ haplotypes were treated as single units for association and clustering. Across 398 genotyped donors of the cohort, an average of roughly 250,000 unique TCR beta nucleotide sequences per donor were sequenced, and 15% to 20% of those sequences were non-productive.

General findings and caveats noted by the study authors: Because HLA typing was unavailable for some donors at each locus, only the typed subset was used in association tests. A later analysis found that most CMV-associated TCR beta chains appeared HLA-restricted, with HLA associations seemingly driven largely by CMV exposure. According to a later analysis, parvovirus B19, influenza, CMV and Epstein-Barr virus appeared linked to several top co-occurrence clusters. Correlated functional status among segregating V segments might be attributable to linkage disequilibrium, but an unknown experimental factor could not be ruled out. Because counts were too low, roughly 18 rarely observed V segments, including chromosome 9 orphons, were left out of the earlier analysis of about 500 of the donors. The sequencing pipeline was judged likely to have produced a cluster of highly shared sequence variants as a technical artifact. An association between a missense DCLRE1C variant and V-gene and J-gene trimming of TCR beta chains was found in a later genetic analysis and replicated in an independent cohort. Immune exposure information for the cohort was limited to CMV serostatus. In both the original and validation cohorts, the classifier was reported to diagnose cytomegalovirus status with high specificity and sensitivity. An earlier analysis of approximately 590 of the donors showed that most TCR beta V segments appeared in productive rearrangements either about 87% or about 30% of the time, which broadly matched IMGT annotations. A further reported finding was that TCR beta sequences accurately predicted the HLA-A and HLA-B alleles for most subjects in the first cohort. Most TCR sequences were observed very rarely across donors, whereas some public TCRs were present in many individuals. In this cohort, only TCR beta chains were sequenced, and detectable features were limited by the absence of alpha or paired-chain data. Specific HLA alleles were associated with 15,000 to 20,000 TCR beta sequences at a false discovery rate of 0.05 in a later analysis. The 87-base-pair reads could not distinguish some IMGT-functional V segments, including TRBV6-2 and TRBV6-3, so those segments were excluded. In a later genetic analysis, fewer N-insertions in productive TCRs were reported among donors in an Asian-associated ancestry cluster than the 666-donor mean. The presence/absence analyses assumed that sequencing depth was roughly uniform across donors, and that assumption may not be true. The study listed around 160 TCR beta chains as associated with cytomegalovirus. In vitro tests confirmed that a few of the cytomegalovirus-associated TCR beta chains recognize cytomegalovirus antigens. Strong co-occurrence of HLA alleles, especially DR and DQ, made assigning TCR associations to individual alleles difficult. In a later analysis, HLA-associated TCR beta chains were found to be more clonally expanded and to have lower generation probabilities than equally common non-associated chains. In a later analysis, TCR association rates were found to vary across HLA loci, with the most associated TCRs seen for DRB1 alleles and the fewest for HLA-C alleles. The authors suggested that the approach could potentially be extended to other disease states and immunological phenotypes.

The library was made by the immunoSEQ multiplex PCR assay. A mixture of 60 forward primers for TCR Vbeta segments and 13 reverse primers for TCR Jbeta segments was used in the multiplex PCR. The CDR3 region of rearranged TCR beta genes was amplified from genomic DNA with a multiplex PCR assay. The Illumina HiSeq System was used to sequence the amplified TCR beta libraries as 87-base-pair reads. The source study handled its data this way. Across the 600 to 700 repertoires, a later analysis counted some 80 million unique TCR beta chains, roughly 11 million of which were shared by at least two donors. Raw reads were error-corrected and collapsed into unique sequences by a nearest-neighbor algorithm in which closely related sequences were merged to remove PCR and sequencing errors. To assign V, D and J gene segments, CDR3 sequences were aligned to IMGT reference sequences. For a sequence to be retained, a match of at least six nucleotides to both a V gene segment and a J gene segment was required. A rearrangement counted as productive if the CDR3 had no stop codons and remained in frame with V and J, and every other rearrangement counted as non-productive. Following IMGT convention, CDR3 was defined as the stretch from the second conserved V-encoded cysteine to the conserved J-encoded phenylalanine. The earlier analysis of around 640 of the donors excluded sequences that lacked an unambiguous match to a single V gene segment. An earlier analysis of 500 to 700 of the donors classified V segments as functional when productive rearrangements were above 56.7% and as segregating when the standard deviation between donors was above 5%. A statistical classification framework was developed to diagnose cytomegalovirus status using the catalog of TCR beta chain sequences. A later analysis assigned V and J genes by comparing TCR nucleotide sequences with IMGT/GENE-DB human TR gene sequences. Using the TCRdist pipeline, a later analysis assigned CDR3 sequences along with most-parsimonious VDJ recombination scenarios. In a later analysis, each TCR beta chain was defined by its CDR3 amino acid sequence together with its V-gene family, and reads lacking a unique V-gene family were excluded. A later analysis removed 500 to 600 highly shared, low-generation-probability nucleotide sequences to deal with suspected cross-contamination and a sequencing artifact. For each public chain, a later analysis derived a clonal expansion index from normalized ranks of inferred template counts within each repertoire. In a later analysis, generation probabilities were computed with a VDJ recombination model fitted to out-of-frame rearrangements, and the resulting probabilities were checked against IGoR. In a later analysis, TCR-TCR, TCR-HLA and TCR-CMV co-occurrence was scored with hypergeometric tests, and a repertoire-size bias correction was applied to TCR pairs. A later analysis estimated false discovery rates by permuting HLA or CMV assignments 20 times. In a later analysis, co-occurring TCRs were grouped with DBSCAN, and TCRdist sequence similarity was added when clustering was performed within HLA-allele-positive subsets. Repertoires with fewer than 30,000 or more than 120,000 public chains, plus five repertoires with anomalous nucleotide sharing, were excluded from co-occurrence clustering. TCRdb carries this immuneACCESS record with in-frame sequences only. Its versions omit some clonotypes, under half of them owing to an unresolved V gene in the studies checked, with the rest unexplained. For V, J and clone size, that table is used; D and trimming come from the DNA. The sample data list some 78,000 clones, and about 80% of these were observed just once. The ten largest clones add up to roughly 32% of the sample.

The chain uses TRBV5-1 and TRBJ2-7, with a weak D call of TRBD2 (6 bases match). The sample taken for sequencing was PBMCs. This sequence was found in a man in his fifties in good health and CMV-seropositive. The DNA sequence is TGCGCCAGCACGGAGGGATCCCCTCTTGCCGAGCAGTACTTC. Protein translation: CASTEGSPLAEQYF.